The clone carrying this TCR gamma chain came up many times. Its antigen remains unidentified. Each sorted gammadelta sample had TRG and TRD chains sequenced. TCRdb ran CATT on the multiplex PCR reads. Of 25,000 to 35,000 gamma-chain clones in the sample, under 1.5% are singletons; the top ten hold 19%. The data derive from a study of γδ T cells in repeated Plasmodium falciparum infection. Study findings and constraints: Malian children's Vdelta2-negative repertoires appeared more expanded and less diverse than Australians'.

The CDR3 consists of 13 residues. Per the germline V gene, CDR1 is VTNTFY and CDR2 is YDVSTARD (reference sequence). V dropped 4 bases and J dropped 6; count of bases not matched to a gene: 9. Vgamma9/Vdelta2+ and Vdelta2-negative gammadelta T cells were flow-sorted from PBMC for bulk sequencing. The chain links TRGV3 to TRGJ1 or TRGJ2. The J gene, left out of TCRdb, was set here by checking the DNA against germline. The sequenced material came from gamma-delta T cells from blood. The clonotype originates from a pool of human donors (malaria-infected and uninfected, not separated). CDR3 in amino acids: CATWEWCSYKKLF. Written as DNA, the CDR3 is TGTGCCACCTGGGAGTGGTGTAGTTATAAGAAACTCTTT.